This T cell receptor (beta chain) was sequenced for a study of cytomegalovirus exposure and HLA in healthy donors. The V segment lost 3 bases and the J segment 0 bases; nucleotides outside the gene matches: 7. There are 17 residues in the CDR3. CDR1 and CDR2 from the germline V gene are SGDLS and YYNGEE. The PCR used 60 Vbeta and 13 Jbeta primers. The table came from immunoSEQ multiplex PCR; TCRdb's copy has only in-frame clones and leaves some out. The sample lists 100,000 to 150,000 clones, 70% to 85% occurring once. This clone was recorded only once. As yet, its antigen is unknown. The study's findings and limits: Using the classifier, cytomegalovirus status was reportedly diagnosed with high specificity and sensitivity.

The donors, nominally healthy at sampling, likely had unrecorded immune exposures. The sequencing sample was made of PBMCs. The rearrangement links TRBV9 to TRBJ1-1; the match to TRBD1 covers 11 bases. This clonotype was sampled from a boy aged 2 to 10 in good health and CMV-seronegative. Written as DNA, the CDR3 is TGTGCCAGCAGCGGGACAGGGGGCGCTTGGGTGAACACTGAAGCTTTCTTT. It translates to CASSGTGGAWVNTEAFF.